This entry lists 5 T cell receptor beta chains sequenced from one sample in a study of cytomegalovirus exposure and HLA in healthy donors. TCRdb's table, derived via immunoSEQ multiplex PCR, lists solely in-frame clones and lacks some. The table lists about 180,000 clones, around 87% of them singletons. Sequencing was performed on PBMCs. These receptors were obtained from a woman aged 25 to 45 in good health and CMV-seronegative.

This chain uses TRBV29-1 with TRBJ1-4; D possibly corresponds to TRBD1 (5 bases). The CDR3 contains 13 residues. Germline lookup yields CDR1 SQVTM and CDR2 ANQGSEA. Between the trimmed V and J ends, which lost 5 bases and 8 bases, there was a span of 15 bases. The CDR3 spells CSVNQGYPEKLFF. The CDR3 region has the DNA TGCAGCGTTAATCAGGGCTACCCCGAAAAACTGTTTTTT.

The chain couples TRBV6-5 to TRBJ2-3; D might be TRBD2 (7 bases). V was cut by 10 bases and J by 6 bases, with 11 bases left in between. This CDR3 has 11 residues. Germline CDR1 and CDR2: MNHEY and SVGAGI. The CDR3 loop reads CATKGGDTQYF. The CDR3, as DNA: TGTGCCACAAAGGGGGGGGATACGCAGTATTTT.

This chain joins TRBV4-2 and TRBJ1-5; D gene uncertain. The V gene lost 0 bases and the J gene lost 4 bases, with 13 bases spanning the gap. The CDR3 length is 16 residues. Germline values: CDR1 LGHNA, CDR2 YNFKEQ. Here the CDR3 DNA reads TGTGCCAGCAGCCAAGACAGGACTGTGTCGAATCAGCCCCAGCATTTT. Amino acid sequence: CASSQDRTVSNQPQHF.

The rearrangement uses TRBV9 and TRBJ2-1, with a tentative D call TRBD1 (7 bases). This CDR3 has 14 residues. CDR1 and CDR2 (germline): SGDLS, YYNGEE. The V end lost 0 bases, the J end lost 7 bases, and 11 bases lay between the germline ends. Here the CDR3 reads CASSVGPGGNEQFF. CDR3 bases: TGTGCCAGCAGCGTAGGGCCAGGGGGGAATGAGCAGTTCTTC.

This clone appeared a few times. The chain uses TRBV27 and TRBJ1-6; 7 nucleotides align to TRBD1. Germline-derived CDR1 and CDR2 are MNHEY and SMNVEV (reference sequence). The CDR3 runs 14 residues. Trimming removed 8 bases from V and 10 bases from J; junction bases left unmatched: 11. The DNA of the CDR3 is TGTGCCAGCGGGAACAGGGGTGAAAACTCACCCCTCCACTTT. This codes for CASGNRGENSPLHF.